Listed here are 18 T cell receptor beta chains from one sample, sequenced in a study of spatial heterogeneity in lung cancer. General observations from the study: The study found that expanded intratumoral alpha and beta TCR counts tracked tumor mutation counts.

Time point: sample taken at primary tumor resection. TCRdb re-called the 5' RACE reads with MiXCR, one entry per CDR3 protein. The sample gives thousands of distinct CDR3 sequences, about 1.4% of which show up once; about 10% is in the top ten. No antigens are known for them. The source material was lung tumor tissue, sampled at surgery. All receptors derive from a male donor with early-stage non-small cell lung cancer.

This clonotype is categorized as medium-sized. The gene calls are TRBV20-1 and TRBJ1-2; D not certain. The germline V gene encodes CDR1 DFQATT and CDR2 SNEGSKA (reference sequence). The V gene lost 3 bases and the J gene lost 4 bases, with 6 bases spanning the gap. This CDR3 is 11 amino acids long. CDR3 in amino acids: CSARGIYGYTF. DNA of the CDR3: TGCAGTGCTAGGGGGATCTATGGCTACACCTTC.

This clonotype was recorded many times. J is TRBJ2-1 and V is TRBV5-6, with TRBD2 matching 7 bases. J was trimmed by 10 bases and V by 4 bases; bases with no gene match: 8. Germline V gene data show CDR1 as SGHDT and CDR2 as YYEEEE. The CDR3 runs to 13 residues. The CDR3 DNA is TGTGCCAGCAGCGCACCCGTGGGGGGGGAGCAGTTCTTC. Amino acids: CASSAPVGGEQFF.

By share of the sample, this clonotype is medium-sized (0.01 to 0.1%). The chain carries TRBV18 and TRBJ1-1; TRBD1 matches at 7 bases. V was pared by 2 bases and J by 0 bases, with 3 bases of the junction left unmatched. The CDR3 length is 15 residues. Per germline, CDR1 KGHSH and CDR2 LQKENI. As DNA, the CDR3 is TGTGCCAGCTCACCAAAGACAGGGATGAACACTGAAGCTTTCTTT. The encoded protein is CASSPKTGMNTEAFF.

This clonotype ranks as medium-sized (0.01 to 0.1%). V usage is TRBV7-2 and J usage is TRBJ2-1, with unresolved D. Per germline, CDR1 SGHTA and CDR2 FQGNSA. CDR3 length: 17 amino acids. V lost 0 bases, J lost 2 bases, and 14 bases lay in between. This CDR3 is CASSLAARLTAYNEQFF. CDR3 nucleotide sequence: TGTGCCAGCAGCTTAGCAGCGAGACTCACCGCCTACAATGAGCAGTTCTTC.

By share, this clonotype counts as large. The genes are TRBV2 and TRBJ2-3, with D unresolved. The CDR3 has 16 residues. Trimming cost V 1 base and J 0 bases, with 11 bases left between them. Germline CDR1 is SNHLY and CDR2 is FYNNEI. The CDR3 loop is CASSEDTPSSTDTQYF. In DNA, the CDR3 is TGTGCCAGCAGTGAAGACACACCATCTAGCACAGATACGCAGTATTTT.

In its sample, this clonotype ranks as medium-sized (0.01 to 0.1%). The chain combines TRBV6-2 or TRBV6-3 with TRBJ1-6; perhaps TRBD1 as D (6 bases). CDR3 length: 14 residues. The germline V and J ends were trimmed by 5 bases and 10 bases, with 15 bases remaining between them. Germline V gives CDR1 MNHEY, CDR2 SVGEGT. CDR3 protein: CASSTGTPNSPLHF. The CDR3 nucleotides read TGTGCCAGCAGTACCGGGACACCCAACTCACCCCTCCACTTT.

This clonotype has ten or more counts. The J gene is TRBJ1-2, the V gene TRBV7-2; weak D call: TRBD1 (5 bases). The ends were cut back, 7 bases at V and 7 bases at J, with 19 bases in the middle. This CDR3 is built from 14 residues. Germline V CDR1 and CDR2: SGHTA, FQGNSA. For the CDR3, the DNA is TGTGCCAGCACCACCACGAACCAGGGAGGTGGCTACACCTTC. This encodes CASTTTNQGGGYTF. Drawing the rest from reference TRBV7-2 and TRBJ1-2, the complete variable domain is GAGVSQSPSNKVTEKGKDVELRCDPISGHTALYWYRQSLGQGLEFLIYFQGNSAPDKSGLPSDRFSAERTGGSVSTLTIQRTQQEDSAVYLCASTTTNQGGGYTFGSGTRLTVV.

This clonotype is deemed medium-sized. This chain links TRBV5-4 with TRBJ2-5; TRBD2 matches at 9 bases. The J segment lost 5 bases and the V segment lost 4 bases, leaving 15 bases of the junction unmatched. Germline CDR1 and CDR2: SGHNT and YYREEE (reference sequence). The CDR3 loop spans 17 amino acids. CDR3 sequence: CASSPTRGRAAGETQYF. The CDR3 DNA reads TGTGCCAGCAGCCCCACTCGCGGGAGGGCCGCTGGGGAGACCCAGTACTTC.

This clonotype qualifies as medium-sized. V is TRBV10-1 and J is TRBJ2-1; the D gene is possibly TRBD1 (5 bases). Trimming removed 6 bases from V and 3 bases from J, with 9 bases in between. Germline V CDR1 and CDR2: WNHNN, SYGVQD (reference sequence). There are 13 residues in the CDR3. The chain's CDR3 is CASSEDIYNEQFF. CDR3 in DNA: TGCGCCAGCAGCGAGGACATCTACAATGAGCAGTTCTTC.

This clonotype is labeled medium-sized. The V gene is TRBV9, the J gene TRBJ2-7; D may correspond to TRBD1 or TRBD2 (5 bases each). This CDR3 region has 14 residues. V dropped 0 bases and J dropped 4 bases, with 11 bases sitting between them. Germline CDR1 reads SGDLS; CDR2 reads YYNGEE. CDR3 sequence (DNA): TGTGCCAGCAGCGTAGACCTGGGGGTATACGAGCAGTACTTC. It encodes CASSVDLGVYEQYF.

This clonotype is medium-sized (0.01 to 0.1%) in the sample. CDR3 in DNA: TGTGCCAGTAGTATGATTCCTCCCTTGATGAACACTGAAGCTTTCTTT. This encodes CASSMIPPLMNTEAFF. The V call is TRBV19, the J call TRBJ1-1; D is unresolved. V shed 3 bases and J shed 0 bases, with 14 bases lying between them. The CDR3 spans 16 residues. Germline-derived CDR1 and CDR2 are LNHDA and SQIVND (reference sequence).

By share, this clonotype counts as large. The chain links TRBV12-3 or TRBV12-4 to TRBJ2-5; 11 bases agree with TRBD2. This CDR3 spans 15 amino acids. The V gene end was trimmed by 7 bases and the J gene end by 2 bases; junction bases not matched to a gene: 6. CDR3 nucleotides: TGTGCCAGCATGGGGACTAGCGGAGAACAAGAGACCCAGTACTTC. As protein: CASMGTSGEQETQYF.

This clonotype qualifies as medium-sized. The chain employs TRBV2 and TRBJ2-2, with unresolved D. Germline V lookup: CDR1 SNHLY, CDR2 FYNNEI. V was shortened by 2 bases and J by 5 bases, with 9 bases between the two germline ends. CDR3 length: 14 residues. CDR3 region: CASSERQLTGELFF. CDR3 DNA sequence: TGTGCCAGCAGTGAACGCCAACTAACCGGGGAGCTGTTTTTT.

In this sample, this clonotype is medium-sized. This chain connects TRBV10-3 to TRBJ1-2; the D is unclear. The CDR3 has 11 amino acids. V lost 3 bases, J lost 5 bases, and 4 bases lay in between. In germline, CDR1 is ENHRY, CDR2 SYGVKD. The CDR3 DNA follows: TGTGCCATCAGTGATTCTTATGGCTACACCTTC. Amino acid sequence: CAISDSYGYTF.

Judged by abundance, this clonotype is medium-sized. The gene calls are TRBV20-1 and TRBJ1-5; D unclear. Germline CDR1 is DFQATT and CDR2 is SNEGSKA (reference sequence). V gave up 7 bases and J gave up 0 bases, with 22 bases separating them. The CDR3 sequence is 17 residues long. The CDR3, as DNA: TGCAGTGTGCAAACAAATCCAGATTTTTATAGCAATCAGCCCCAGCATTTT. Its translation: CSVQTNPDFYSNQPQHF.

This clonotype is labeled medium-sized (0.01 to 0.1%). The chain uses TRBV2 and TRBJ2-2; possibly TRBD1 for D (8 bases). V lost 5 bases, J lost 0 bases, and 19 bases lay in between. Germline V gene sequence: CDR1 SNHLY, CDR2 FYNNEI. This CDR3 has 18 amino acids. CDR3 in amino acids: CASSRSTGAGANTGELFF. The CDR3 bases are TGTGCCAGCAGTAGATCGACAGGGGCGGGAGCGAACACCGGGGAGCTGTTTTTT.

Within the sample, this clonotype is medium-sized. This chain joins TRBV20-1 and TRBJ1-1, with D unresolved. This CDR3 has 15 amino acids. V lost 0 bases to trimming and J lost 6 bases, with 17 bases between them. From germline, CDR1 is DFQATT and CDR2 SNEGSKA (reference sequence). The CDR3 loop reads CSARDLRASGAEAFF. CDR3 nucleotides: TGCAGTGCTAGAGACCTCCGGGCCTCCGGCGCTGAAGCTTTCTTT.

This clonotype was seen ten or more times. The J gene is TRBJ2-7, the V gene TRBV6-2 or TRBV6-3, with TRBD2 matching over 8 bases. J gave up 3 bases and V 0 bases, and 4 bases lay outside the gene matches. The CDR3 loop spans 15 amino acids. Per germline, CDR1 MNHEY and CDR2 SVGEGT. In DNA form, the CDR3 reads TGTGCCAGCAGTTACTCCGGGGGGGGCTTCTACGAGCAGTACGTC. Its protein is CASSYSGGGFYEQYV.